Below are 18 T cell receptor beta chains sequenced from a single sample in a study of T-cell reconstitution after alpha-beta-depleted transplantation in children. Unique molecular identifiers were built into the TCRbeta library. Each CDR3 protein gets one entry after TCRdb re-called the PCR reads with MiXCR. This sample yields some 390,000 distinct CDR3 sequences, of which just over 20% are seen a single time; around 4% belongs to the top ten. This specimen was PBMCs from the stem cell graft donor, taken from the stem cell graft. The receptors here all came from a human donor who donated a stem cell graft to a child with acute myeloid leukemia.

Many counts were recorded for this clonotype. This rearrangement joins TRBV20-1 to TRBJ1-2; TRBD1 matches at 9 bases. V gave up 5 bases and J gave up 8 bases; unmatched junction bases: 9. Germline lookup yields CDR1 DFQATT and CDR2 SNEGSKA (reference sequence). This CDR3 contains 13 residues. CDR3: CSARPGQGFGYTF. The CDR3 DNA reads as TGCAGTGCTCGGCCGGGACAGGGATTCGGCTACACCTTC.

This clonotype turned up a few times. The chain couples TRBV12-3 or TRBV12-4 to TRBJ2-3, with D maybe TRBD2 (6 bases). V dropped 1 base and J dropped 6 bases, with 8 bases sitting between them. This CDR3 is 13 amino acids long. The CDR3 sequence is CASSLGLADTQYF. In DNA form, the CDR3 reads TGTGCCAGCAGTTTAGGCCTAGCGGATACGCAGTATTTT.

In its sample, this clonotype was seen a few times. The rearrangement uses TRBV15 and TRBJ2-5; a possible D gene is TRBD2 (6 bases). Germline V gene data show CDR1 as LNHNV and CDR2 as YYDKDF (reference sequence). CDR3 length equals 15 residues. The germline V and J ends were trimmed by 0 bases and 4 bases, with 12 bases remaining between them. The CDR3 region is CATSRDTAGTETQYF. The CDR3 DNA reads TGTGCCACCAGCAGAGATACGGCGGGAACAGAGACCCAGTACTTC.

The rearrangement joins TRBV18 to TRBJ2-1; D not certain. The CDR3 has 13 residues. Germline V CDR1 and CDR2: KGHSH, LQKENI. Trimming removed 0 bases from V and 6 bases from J, with 6 bases in between. CDR3 coding DNA: TGTGCCAGCTCACCACCGGTTGGCAATGAGCAGTTCTTC. It translates to CASSPPVGNEQFF. The full variable domain, rest sourced from reference TRBV18 and TRBJ2-1, is NAGVMQNPRHLVRRRGQEARLRCSPMKGHSHVYWYRQLPEEGLKFMVYLQKENIIDESGMPKERFSAEFPKEGPSILRIQQVVRGDSAAYFCASSPPVGNEQFFGPGTRLTVL.

This sequence joins TRBV3-1 and TRBJ2-7; weak D call: TRBD2 (6 bases). The CDR3 has 14 amino acids. Germline loops: CDR1 LGHDT, CDR2 YNNKEL (reference sequence). Trimming shortened V by 2 bases and J by 3 bases, and 11 bases separated the two germline ends. CDR3 DNA: TGTGCCAGCAGCCAATTAGCGGTGGGCTACGAGCAGTACTTC. Protein sequence: CASSQLAVGYEQYF.

This clonotype was recorded a few times. CDR3 sequence: CASSQGDRTNTEAFF. CDR3 coding DNA: TGTGCCAGCAGCCAGGGGGACAGGACAAACACTGAAGCTTTCTTT. This chain joins TRBV4-2 and TRBJ1-1; TRBD1 agrees at 8 bases. Germline values: CDR1 LGHNA, CDR2 YNFKEQ. The CDR3 is made up of 15 amino acids. The V gene end was trimmed by 3 bases and the J gene end by 2 bases; junction bases not matched to a gene: 5.

The chain carries TRBV18 and TRBJ2-2, with D tentatively TRBD2 (6 bases). The CDR3 extends over 15 amino acids. V lost 2 bases to trimming and J lost 2 bases, with 9 bases between them. Per germline, CDR1 KGHSH and CDR2 LQKENI. In DNA form, the CDR3 reads TGTGCCAGCTCACCAGTGACTAGAAACACCGGGGAGCTGTTTTTT. Translating it yields CASSPVTRNTGELFF.

This clonotype has a handful of counts. This could be a read error, since a much larger clone is one nucleotide away. The chain uses TRBV25-1 and TRBJ2-1; D remains ambiguous. The V end was cut by 3 bases, the J end by 8 bases, with 2 bases between. The CDR3 covers 10 residues. In germline, CDR1 is MGHDK, CDR2 SYGVNS. The CDR3 DNA reads TGTGCCAGCAGTGATTATGAGCAGTTCTTC. It is translated as CASSDYEQFF. Drawing the rest from reference TRBV25-1 and TRBJ2-1, the complete variable domain is EADIYQTPRYLVIGTGKKITLECSQTMGHDKMYWYQQDPGMELHLIHYSYGVNSTEKGDLSSESTVSRIRTEHFPLTLESARPSHTSQYLCASSDYEQFFGPGTRLTVL.

This clonotype has only a few counts. The chain joins TRBV12-3 or TRBV12-4 to TRBJ1-5, with 9 bases aligning to TRBD1. This CDR3 region has 14 residues. J gave up 7 bases and V 6 bases, and 7 bases lay outside the gene matches. The CDR3 loop reads CASRGQGGRQPQHF. As DNA, the CDR3 is TGTGCCAGCAGGGGACAGGGAGGTCGACAGCCCCAGCATTTT.

The gene calls are TRBV27 and TRBJ2-7; 7 bases align to TRBD1. This CDR3 comprises 15 residues. Germline V gene lookup returns CDR1 MNHEY and CDR2 SMNVEV (reference sequence). Trimming took 5 bases from V and 2 from J; bases not matched to a gene: 9. CDR3: CASSDPGGIPYEQYF. CDR3 nucleotides: TGTGCCAGCAGTGACCCAGGGGGTATCCCCTACGAGCAGTACTTC.

This clonotype was counted between two and nine times. The chain carries TRBV4-3 and TRBJ2-1, with 7 bases that match TRBD2. The J segment lost 12 bases and the V segment lost 0 bases, leaving 2 bases of the junction unmatched. The CDR3 consists of 12 residues. Germline CDR1 and CDR2: LGHNA and YSLEER. DNA for the CDR3: TGCGCCAGCAGCCAAGATGGGAGGGGGCAGTTCTTC. Translated, it gives CASSQDGRGQFF.

The sample holds a few counts of this clonotype. V gene TRBV7-2 combines with J gene TRBJ2-7; D possibly uses TRBD1 or TRBD2 (5 bases each). Germline CDR1 SGHTA, CDR2 FQGNSA. The CDR3 extends over 16 amino acids. The V end was cut by 3 bases, the J end by 3 bases, with 18 bases between. The CDR3 sequence: CASSFSGRDVSYEQYF. CDR3 coding DNA: TGTGCCAGCAGCTTTTCAGGCCGGGACGTAAGCTACGAGCAGTACTTC.

The sample holds many counts of this clonotype. The chain has TRBV20-1 and TRBJ2-1, with TRBD2 matching over 10 bases. The CDR3 consists of 16 residues. With 5 bases clipped from V and 4 bases from J, the junction kept 11 bases outside the gene matches. CDR1 and CDR2 from the germline V gene are DFQATT and SNEGSKA (reference sequence). The CDR3: CSARLAGALHYNEQFF. In DNA form, the CDR3 reads TGCAGTGCTCGCCTAGCGGGAGCACTCCATTACAATGAGCAGTTCTTC.

This clonotype was seen a handful of times. The chain carries TRBV25-1 and TRBJ2-4; the D gene is possibly TRBD2 (7 bases). From germline, CDR1 is MGHDK and CDR2 SYGVNS. The CDR3 totals 15 residues. The ends were cut back, 4 bases at V and 6 bases at J, with 16 bases in the middle. DNA for the CDR3: TGTGCCAGCAGTGCGTCAGGGGAGGGGAGAAACATTCAGTACTTC. This codes for CASSASGEGRNIQYF.

The chain is built from TRBV11-3 and TRBJ2-1; possibly TRBD2 for D (5 bases). Per germline, CDR1 SGHNT and CDR2 YENEEA. The CDR3 spans 16 residues. The V and J ends lost 9 bases and 3 bases respectively, with 21 bases between them. CDR3 amino acids: CASQSSAGPLYNEQFF. As DNA, the CDR3 is TGTGCCAGTCAATCATCGGCGGGTCCACTCTACAATGAGCAGTTCTTC.

This chain joins TRBV9 and TRBJ2-7; D is possibly TRBD1 (6 bases). The V and J ends lost 0 bases and 5 bases respectively, with 12 bases between them. This CDR3 has 14 residues. From germline, CDR1 is SGDLS and CDR2 YYNGEE. Here the CDR3 DNA reads TGTGCCAGCAGCGTAGAGGGGGAAACGAACGAGCAGTACTTC. It specifies CASSVEGETNEQYF.

The genes are TRBV7-3 and TRBJ2-7; D is uncertain. Germline CDR1 and CDR2: SGHTA and FQGTGA. The CDR3 totals 13 residues. Trimming stripped 2 bases from V and 6 bases from J, with 11 bases between. The DNA of the CDR3 is TGTGCCAGCAGCTTATCCCCAGAGTTCGAGCAGTACTTC. This translates into CASSLSPEFEQYF.

This CDR3 is CASTPETGSIEKLFF. In DNA form, the CDR3 reads TGTGCCAGCACCCCTGAGACGGGAAGCATTGAAAAACTGTTTTTT. The gene calls are TRBV12-3 or TRBV12-4 and TRBJ1-4; D unresolved. The CDR3 is 15 amino acids. V lost 7 bases and J 7 bases, leaving 19 bases between the germline ends.